These 9 T cell receptor beta chains were sequenced from one sample in a study of OX40 agonist ivuxolimab in advanced cancers. Only in-frame clones appear in the TCRdb table, and some are missing; sequencing was by immunoSEQ multiplex PCR. The repertoire includes 74,000 or so clones, around 93% of them detected once, and approximately 0.3% sits in the top ten. The sequencing here drew on CD4+ or CD8+ T cells sorted from blood, taken in a trial of the OX40 agonist ivuxolimab. These receptors came from an adult with an advanced solid tumor such as melanoma, head and neck, liver or kidney cancer.

The V call is TRBV7-2, the J call TRBJ2-5, with 7 positions matching TRBD2. This CDR3 has 14 residues. V trimming: 1 base; J trimming: 5 bases; junction bases outside the gene matches: 4. Germline loops: CDR1 SGHTA, CDR2 FQGNSA. CDR3 bases: TGTGCCAGCAGCTTAGACGCGGGGGTTGAGACCCAGTACTTC. Its translation is CASSLDAGVETQYF.

The rearrangement joins TRBV18 to TRBJ2-5; TRBD1 matches at 10 bases. In germline, CDR1 is KGHSH, CDR2 LQKENI. V gave up 2 bases and J gave up 5 bases; unmatched junction bases: 8. There are 16 residues in the CDR3. CDR3 protein: CASSPFRDRGPETQYF. CDR3 nucleotides: TGTGCCAGCTCACCATTCAGGGACAGGGGTCCGGAGACCCAGTACTTC.

CDR3 nucleotide sequence: TGCGCCAGCAGCTGGGGACAGGGGGACCAAGAGACCCAGTACTTC. Amino acids: CASSWGQGDQETQYF. The rearrangement links TRBV5-1 to TRBJ2-5, with TRBD1 matching over 11 bases. CDR3 length: 15 amino acids. V gave up 3 bases and J gave up 0 bases; unmatched junction bases: 1. Germline CDR1 reads SGHRS; CDR2 reads YFSETQ.

This clone has just one count. V usage is TRBV5-6 and J usage is TRBJ2-2; 8 bases are a match to TRBD2. This CDR3 comprises 16 residues. The V gene end was trimmed by 3 bases and the J gene end by 7 bases; junction bases not matched to a gene: 11. Germline CDR1 SGHDT, CDR2 YYEEEE. The DNA of the CDR3 is TGTGCCAGCAGCTCCTTTCCGGGACTAGTAAGCGGGGAGCTGTTTTTT. This sequence encodes CASSSFPGLVSGELFF.

The rearrangement links TRBV28 to TRBJ2-5, with 16 bases matching TRBD2. This CDR3 contains 14 residues. Germline V gene lookup returns CDR1 MDHEN and CDR2 SYDVKM. The CDR3 DNA sequence: TGTGCTGTTATGGGACTAGCGGGAGGGGGGGCCCAGTACTTC. Translating gives CAVMGLAGGGAQYF.

This clone was counted between two and nine times. The chain uses TRBV19 and TRBJ2-1, with a tentative D call TRBD2 (5 bases). Trimming shortened V by 3 bases and J by 13 bases, and 10 bases separated the two germline ends. Germline V gene sequence: CDR1 LNHDA, CDR2 SQIVND (reference sequence). The CDR3 contains 11 residues. CDR3 in amino acids: CASSITSSQFF. CDR3 nucleotide sequence: TGTGCCAGTAGTATCACTAGTAGTCAGTTCTTC. The whole variable domain, filled in from reference TRBV19 and TRBJ2-1, reads DGGITQSPKYLFRKEGQNVTLSCEQNLNHDAMYWYRQDPGQGLRLIYYSQIVNDFQKGDIAEGYSVSREKKESFPLTVTSAQKNPTAFYLCASSITSSQFFGPGTRLTVL.

V and J are TRBV6-6 and TRBJ1-1; D is unresolved. Germline assignment: CDR1 MNHNY and CDR2 SVGAGI (reference sequence). Between the trimmed V and J ends, which lost 5 bases and 7 bases, there was a span of 20 bases. This CDR3 contains 15 residues. The CDR3: CASSRGKGTKGEAFF. The DNA of the CDR3 is TGTGCCAGCAGTCGAGGAAAGGGTACAAAGGGTGAAGCTTTCTTT.

The rearrangement links TRBV4-3 to TRBJ1-5; D possibly corresponds to TRBD1 (6 bases). CDR3 length equals 15 residues. V was pared by 4 bases and J by 3 bases, with 13 bases between. CDR1 and CDR2 (germline): LGHNA, YSLEER. The DNA of the CDR3 is TGCGCCAGCAGCCTATCAAACAGGGACAATCAGCCCCAGCATTTT. This sequence encodes CASSLSNRDNQPQHF.

The chain joins TRBV18 to TRBJ2-3; perhaps TRBD1 as D (6 bases). This CDR3 spans 15 amino acids. The V gene's germline CDR1 is KGHSH and CDR2 LQKENI. Trimming left V 4 bases short and J 2 bases short, with 13 bases between. CDR3 loop: CASSLQGQVTDTQYF. The CDR3 region has the DNA TGTGCCAGCTCACTGCAGGGGCAGGTCACAGATACGCAGTATTTT.